This note documents a single TCR beta chain sequence. The data originate from a study of shared clonotypes between healthy human individuals. CDR3 length: 14 amino acids. Trimming took 3 bases from V and 0 from J, leaving 9 bases between them. The germline CDR1 and CDR2 sequences are SGHAT and FQNNGV. Data came from immunoSEQ multiplex PCR; TCRdb stores just in-frame clones and leaves some out. The profile shows around 2.1 million clones, approximately 94% of them singletons. This receptor was obtained from a man between 18 and 35 years old in good health. The chain links TRBV11-2 to TRBJ2-7; no clear D gene. Sequences were obtained from naive CD4+ T cells sorted from blood. Specified subset: CD45RA+ positively selected. For the CDR3, the DNA is TGTGCCAGCAGCTTTTTTGGCTCCTCCTACGAGCAGTACTTC. It translates to CASSFFGSSYEQYF.